This entry lists 20 T cell receptor beta chains sequenced from one sample in a study of response to subunit inactivated influenza vaccine. TCRdb processed the RT-PCR reads anew with MiXCR; each CDR3 protein has one entry. Altogether over 650,000 distinct CDR3 sequences are present, about a fifth being singletons, with the ten largest covering roughly 10%. Source: PBMCs from blood, taken around 5 days after vaccination. Source of these receptors: a man aged 50-60 years who received an inactivated influenza vaccine.

V is TRBV5-1 and J is TRBJ1-2, with 11 positions matching TRBD1. This CDR3 is built from 16 residues. CDR1 and CDR2 (germline): SGHRS, YFSETQ. The V and J ends lost 2 bases and 4 bases, in that order; junction bases with no gene match: 7. The CDR3 reads CASSFDWDRGSYGYTF. CDR3 bases: TGCGCCAGCAGCTTCGATTGGGACAGGGGGTCCTATGGCTACACCTTC.

This clonotype has more than one count but fewer than ten. The chain employs TRBV5-5 and TRBJ2-2, with 7 bases fitting TRBD1. This CDR3 has 13 residues. After removal of 5 bases from V and 7 bases from J, the junction contained 5 bases not matched to a gene. In germline, CDR1 is SGHKS, CDR2 YYEKEE (reference sequence). The CDR3 coding sequence is TGTGCCAGCAGTCCAACAGGGGTCGGGGAGCTGTTTTTT. It encodes CASSPTGVGELFF.

This chain connects TRBV9 to TRBJ2-1; no reliable D call. The germline V gene has CDR1 SGDLS and CDR2 YYNGEE. V shed 0 bases and J shed 6 bases, with 7 bases lying between them. This CDR3 spans 13 amino acids. The CDR3 DNA follows: TGTGCCAGCAGCGTAGACGGCAGCAATGAGCAGTTCTTC. Its protein is CASSVDGSNEQFF.

This clonotype was observed a few times. This chain uses TRBV5-6 with TRBJ2-7; TRBD1 or TRBD2 may be the D gene (5 bases each). Trimming stripped 7 bases from V and 1 base from J, with 15 bases between. Looked up from germline, CDR1 is SGHDT and CDR2 is YYEEEE. This CDR3 contains 14 residues. CDR3 nucleotide sequence: TGTGCCAGCTGCCGGGACGGAAGATCCTACGAGCAGTACTTC. This translates into CASCRDGRSYEQYF.

V and J are TRBV7-6 and TRBJ2-5; D is possibly TRBD2 (6 bases). V was cut by 1 base and J by 1 base, with 10 bases left in between. Germline V CDR1 and CDR2: SGHVS, FNYEAQ. CDR3 size: 15 residues. CDR3 DNA sequence: TGTGCCAGCAGCTTAGTCCAGGGAGGCCAAGAGACCCAGTACTTC. It codes for CASSLVQGGQETQYF.

The J gene is TRBJ2-1, the V gene TRBV6-2 or TRBV6-3; the match to TRBD2 covers 10 bases. This CDR3 is built from 19 residues. CDR1 MNHEY and CDR2 SVGEGT come from the germline V gene. J lost 0 bases, V lost 0 bases, and 8 bases had no gene match. CDR3 in amino acids: CASSYSMYSSGSSYNEQFF. CDR3 coding DNA: TGTGCCAGCAGTTACTCGATGTACTCTAGCGGGAGCTCCTACAATGAGCAGTTCTTC.

The chain employs TRBV28 and TRBJ2-7, with 8 bases that match TRBD2. CDR1 is MDHEN and CDR2 is SYDVKM in the germline V gene. The CDR3 contains 15 residues. V was pared by 7 bases and J by 6 bases, with 14 bases of the junction left unmatched. The CDR3 DNA follows: TGTGCCAGCACCTTCTCGCGGACTAGCTCTCGCGAGCAGTACTTC. Translating gives CASTFSRTSSREQYF.

This clonotype was seen more than once but under ten times. The chain combines TRBV11-1 with TRBJ2-1; TRBD2 matches at 8 bases. This CDR3 has 18 residues. The junction had 8 bases not matched to a gene; V was cut back by 0 bases and J by 1 base. Germline V gene sequence: CDR1 SGHAT, CDR2 FQDESV (reference sequence). For the CDR3, the DNA is TGTGCCAGCAGCTTAGCCCTCGGGGGGGAGAGGTCCTACAATGAGCAGTTCTTC. Translation: CASSLALGGERSYNEQFF. Using reference TRBV11-1 and TRBJ2-1 for the parts outside the CDR3, the full variable domain is EAEVAQSPRYKITEKSQAVAFWCDPISGHATLYWYRQILGQGPELLVQFQDESVVDDSQLPKDRFSAERLKGVDSTLKIQPAELGDSAMYLCASSLALGGERSYNEQFFGPGTRLTVL.

This clonotype was seen at least ten times. The V call is TRBV12-3 or TRBV12-4, the J call TRBJ2-2; 8 bases align to TRBD1. There are 15 residues in the CDR3. V was clipped by 6 bases and J by 2 bases; unmatched bases: 5. The CDR3 DNA follows: TGTGCCAGCAGGCCGGGACAGGTTAACACCGGGGAGCTGTTTTTT. Translating it yields CASRPGQVNTGELFF.

This clonotype occurred a few times. The V and J genes are TRBV7-2 and TRBJ2-3; D may be TRBD2 (6 bases). Germline V gene lookup returns CDR1 SGHTA and CDR2 FQGNSA. The germline V and J ends were trimmed by 1 base and 5 bases, with 13 bases remaining between them. CDR3 length equals 15 residues. This chain's CDR3 is CASSLGGAGKDTQYF. The CDR3 nucleotides are TGTGCCAGCAGCTTAGGAGGGGCGGGAAAAGATACGCAGTATTTT.

This clonotype came up a few times. The chain recombines TRBV10-3 with TRBJ2-3; 7 bases match TRBD2. With 0 bases clipped from V and 2 bases from J, the junction kept 8 bases outside the gene matches. The CDR3 length is 17 residues. Germline-derived CDR1 and CDR2 are ENHRY and SYGVKD. The CDR3 DNA sequence: TGTGCCATCAGTGAGTCGAGGGGTCTAGCGGACACAGATACGCAGTATTTT. It codes for CAISESRGLADTDTQYF.

The chain couples TRBV18 to TRBJ2-1, with 7 positions matching TRBD2. Germline CDR1 is KGHSH and CDR2 is LQKENI. The CDR3 contains 14 residues. J was trimmed by 12 bases and V by 4 bases; bases with no gene match: 12. Here the CDR3 DNA reads TGTGCCAGCTCACTACTGGTTACTAGCGTCGGGCAGTTCTTC. Its protein is CASSLLVTSVGQFF.

The chain recombines TRBV10-3 with TRBJ1-1; D uncertain. Germline V gene lookup returns CDR1 ENHRY and CDR2 SYGVKD. The CDR3 is 14 residues long. V dropped 8 bases and J dropped 2 bases, with 15 bases sitting between them. CDR3 in DNA: TGTGCCATCTCTGTAGGCACAGCAAACACTGAAGCTTTCTTT. This translates into CAISVGTANTEAFF.

The chain links TRBV4-1 to TRBJ2-1; 13 bases are a match to TRBD2. Looked up from germline, CDR1 is MGHRA and CDR2 is YSYEKL. The J segment lost 0 bases and the V segment lost 2 bases, leaving 13 bases of the junction unmatched. The CDR3 has 21 residues. This CDR3 is CASSQSRVGLAGFSSYNEQFF. The CDR3 DNA reads TGCGCCAGCAGCCAATCCCGGGTGGGACTAGCGGGGTTTAGCTCCTACAATGAGCAGTTCTTC.

This clonotype occurred a few times. V usage is TRBV20-1 and J usage is TRBJ1-1, with 11 bases fitting TRBD1. This CDR3 has 14 amino acids. CDR1 is DFQATT, CDR2 SNEGSKA, per germline (reference sequence). J was trimmed by 6 bases and V by 4 bases; bases with no gene match: 7. The CDR3 loop reads CSAKSLGQGAEAFF. As DNA, the CDR3 is TGCAGTGCTAAAAGCCTGGGACAGGGGGCTGAAGCTTTCTTT.

The chain uses TRBV4-1 and TRBJ2-1; 11 nucleotides agree with TRBD1. The CDR3 length is 16 residues. Per the germline V gene, CDR1 is MGHRA and CDR2 is YSYEKL. With 1 base clipped from V and 4 bases from J, the junction kept 3 bases outside the gene matches. The CDR3 coding sequence is TGCGCCAGCAGCCAAGTTGGACAGGGGGCTTACAATGAGCAGTTCTTC. The encoded protein is CASSQVGQGAYNEQFF.

V is TRBV7-9 and J is TRBJ1-2; D is uncertain. From germline, CDR1 is SEHNR and CDR2 FQNEAQ (reference sequence). The CDR3 runs to 12 residues. V was pared by 1 base and J by 7 bases, with 7 bases between. CDR3 residues: CASSLGAPGYTF. In DNA, the CDR3 is TGTGCCAGCAGCTTAGGGGCTCCTGGCTACACCTTC. The variable domain in full, with the rest retrieved from reference TRBV7-9 and TRBJ1-2, is DTGVSQNPRHKITKRGQNVTFRCDPISEHNRLYWYRQTLGQGPEFLTYFQNEAQLEKSRLLSDRFSAERPKGSFSTLEIQRTEQGDSAMYLCASSLGAPGYTFGSGTRLTVV.

The rearrangement joins TRBV3-1 to TRBJ2-5; 10 bases align to TRBD2. V was clipped by 0 bases and J by 5 bases; unmatched bases: 9. This CDR3 comprises 17 residues. Germline V gene lookup returns CDR1 LGHDT and CDR2 YNNKEL (reference sequence). CDR3: CASSQEPAGGPGETQYF. Written as DNA, the CDR3 is TGTGCCAGCAGCCAAGAACCAGCGGGAGGGCCAGGGGAGACCCAGTACTTC.

The rearrangement uses TRBV20-1 and TRBJ2-2; 9 bases match TRBD2. The V and J ends lost 4 bases and 2 bases, in that order; junction bases with no gene match: 8. Germline V gene lookup returns CDR1 DFQATT and CDR2 SNEGSKA (reference sequence). The CDR3 has 16 amino acids. The DNA of the CDR3 is TGCAGTGCTAAACAGGGCGGGAGGGGCAACACCGGGGAGCTGTTTTTT. This codes for CSAKQGGRGNTGELFF.

This clonotype came up a few times. The chain links TRBV29-1 to TRBJ1-3; D remains unclear. Per the germline V gene, CDR1 is SQVTM and CDR2 is ANQGSEA. The V and J ends lost 2 bases and 4 bases respectively, with 9 bases between them. CDR3 length: 13 amino acids. The DNA for the CDR3 is TGCAGCGTTGAAACCAGCACCGGAAACACCATATATTTT. Encoded protein: CSVETSTGNTIYF.